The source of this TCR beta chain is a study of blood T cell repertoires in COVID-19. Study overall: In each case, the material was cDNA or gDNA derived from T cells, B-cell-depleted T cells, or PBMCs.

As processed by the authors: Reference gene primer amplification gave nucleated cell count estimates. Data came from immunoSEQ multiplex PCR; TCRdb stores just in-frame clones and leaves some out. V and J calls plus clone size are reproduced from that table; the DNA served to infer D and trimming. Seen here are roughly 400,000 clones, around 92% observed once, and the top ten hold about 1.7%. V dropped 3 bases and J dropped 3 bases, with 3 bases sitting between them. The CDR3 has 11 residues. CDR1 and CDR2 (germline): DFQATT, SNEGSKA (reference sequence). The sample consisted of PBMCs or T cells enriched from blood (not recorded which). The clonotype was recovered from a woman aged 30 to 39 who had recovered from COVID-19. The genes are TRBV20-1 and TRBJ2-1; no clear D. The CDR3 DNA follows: TGCAGTGCTAGCAACTACAATGAGCAGTTCTTC. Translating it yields CSASNYNEQFF.